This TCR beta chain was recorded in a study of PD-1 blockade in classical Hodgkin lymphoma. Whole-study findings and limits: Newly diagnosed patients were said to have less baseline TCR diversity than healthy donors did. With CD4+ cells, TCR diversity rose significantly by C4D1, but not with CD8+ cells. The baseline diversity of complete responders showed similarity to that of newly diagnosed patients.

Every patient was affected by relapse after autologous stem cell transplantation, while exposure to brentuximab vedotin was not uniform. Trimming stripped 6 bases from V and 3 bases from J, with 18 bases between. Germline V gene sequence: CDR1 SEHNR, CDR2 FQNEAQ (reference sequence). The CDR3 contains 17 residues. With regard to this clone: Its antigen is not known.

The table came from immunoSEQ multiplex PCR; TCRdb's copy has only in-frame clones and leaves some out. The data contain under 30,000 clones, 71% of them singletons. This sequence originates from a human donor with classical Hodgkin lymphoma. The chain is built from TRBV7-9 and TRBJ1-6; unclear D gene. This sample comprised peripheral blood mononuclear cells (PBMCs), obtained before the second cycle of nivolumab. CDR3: CASRSWADLIYNSPLHF. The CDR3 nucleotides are TGTGCCAGCAGGTCATGGGCAGACCTTATCTATAATTCACCCCTCCACTTT. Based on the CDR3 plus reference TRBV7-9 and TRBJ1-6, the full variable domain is DTGVSQNPRHKITKRGQNVTFRCDPISEHNRLYWYRQTLGQGPEFLTYFQNEAQLEKSRLLSDRFSAERPKGSFSTLEIQRTEQGDSAMYLCASRSWADLIYNSPLHFGNGTRLTVT.